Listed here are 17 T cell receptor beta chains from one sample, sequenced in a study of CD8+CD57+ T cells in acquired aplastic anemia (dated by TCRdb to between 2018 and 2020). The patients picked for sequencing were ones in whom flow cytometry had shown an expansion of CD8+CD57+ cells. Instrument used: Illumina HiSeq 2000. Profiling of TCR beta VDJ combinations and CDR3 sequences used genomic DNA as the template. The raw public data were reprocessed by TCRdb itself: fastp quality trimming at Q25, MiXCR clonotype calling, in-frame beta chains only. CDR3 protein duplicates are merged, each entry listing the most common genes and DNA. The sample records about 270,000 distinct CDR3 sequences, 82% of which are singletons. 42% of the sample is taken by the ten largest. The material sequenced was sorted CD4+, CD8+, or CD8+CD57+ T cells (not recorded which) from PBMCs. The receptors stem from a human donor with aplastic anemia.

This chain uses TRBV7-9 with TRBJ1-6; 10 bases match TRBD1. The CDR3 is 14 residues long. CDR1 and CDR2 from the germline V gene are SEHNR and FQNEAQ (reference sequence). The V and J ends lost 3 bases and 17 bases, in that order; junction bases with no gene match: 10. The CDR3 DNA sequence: TGTGCCAGCAGCTTGGACAGGGGGGTTCCGTTCTTCCACTTT. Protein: CASSLDRGVPFFHF.

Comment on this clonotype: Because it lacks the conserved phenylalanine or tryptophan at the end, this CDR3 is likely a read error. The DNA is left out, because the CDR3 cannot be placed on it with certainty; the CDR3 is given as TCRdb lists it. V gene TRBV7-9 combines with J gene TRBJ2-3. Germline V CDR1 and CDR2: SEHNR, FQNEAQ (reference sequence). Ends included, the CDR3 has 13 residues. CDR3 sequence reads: CASSPRQLEETHY.

The CDR3, as DNA: TGTGCCAGCAGCTACGGGACAGCAGGTGGCTACACCTTC. This gives the protein CASSYGTAGGYTF. The chain employs TRBV5-5 and TRBJ1-2; 7 positions agree with TRBD1. CDR3 length: 13 amino acids. V lost 3 bases to trimming and J lost 7 bases; unmatched junction nucleotides: 6. Germline CDR1 SGHKS, CDR2 YYEKEE (reference sequence).

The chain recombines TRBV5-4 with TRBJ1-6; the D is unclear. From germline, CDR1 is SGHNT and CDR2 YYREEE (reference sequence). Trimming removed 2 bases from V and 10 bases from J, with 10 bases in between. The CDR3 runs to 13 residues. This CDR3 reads CASSLTSGSPLHF. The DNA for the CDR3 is TGTGCCAGCAGCTTAACTAGTGGGTCACCCCTCCACTTT.

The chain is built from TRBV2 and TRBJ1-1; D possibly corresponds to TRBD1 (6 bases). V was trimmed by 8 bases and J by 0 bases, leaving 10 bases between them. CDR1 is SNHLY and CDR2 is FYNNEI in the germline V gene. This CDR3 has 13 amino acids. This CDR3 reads CASWTVLNTEAFF. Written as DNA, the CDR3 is TGTGCCAGCTGGACAGTCCTGAACACTGAAGCTTTCTTT.

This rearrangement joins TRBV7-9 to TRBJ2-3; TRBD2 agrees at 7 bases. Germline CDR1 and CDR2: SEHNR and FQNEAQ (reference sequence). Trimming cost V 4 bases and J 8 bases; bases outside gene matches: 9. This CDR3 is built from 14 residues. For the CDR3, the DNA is TGTGCCAGCAGCTCAGCGGGCGGGAGCGGTACGCAGTATTTT. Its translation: CASSSAGGSGTQYF.

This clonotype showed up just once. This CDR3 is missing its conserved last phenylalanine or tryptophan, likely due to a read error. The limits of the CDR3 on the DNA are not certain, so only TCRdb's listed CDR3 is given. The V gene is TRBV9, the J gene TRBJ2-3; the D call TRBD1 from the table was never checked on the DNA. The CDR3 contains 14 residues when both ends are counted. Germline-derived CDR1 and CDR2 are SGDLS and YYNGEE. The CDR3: CASSLAGQGDTEDL.

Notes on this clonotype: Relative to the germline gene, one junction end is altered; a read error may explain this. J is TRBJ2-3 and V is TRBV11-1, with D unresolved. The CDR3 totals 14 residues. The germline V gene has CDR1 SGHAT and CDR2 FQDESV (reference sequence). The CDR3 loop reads CASSHKGNTDTQYF. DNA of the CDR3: TGCGCCAGCAGCCACAAAGGGAACACCGATACGCAGTATTTT.

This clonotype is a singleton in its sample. In nucleotides, the CDR3 is TGTGCCACCAGTCGACCGGGGTCCTACGAGCAGTACTTC. Translation gives CATSRPGSYEQYF. The J gene is TRBJ2-7, the V gene TRBV24-1; possible D gene TRBD2, 5 bases. Germline V gives CDR1 KGHDR, CDR2 SFDVKD. The CDR3 loop spans 13 amino acids. Trimming took 6 bases from V and 1 from J, leaving 9 bases between them.

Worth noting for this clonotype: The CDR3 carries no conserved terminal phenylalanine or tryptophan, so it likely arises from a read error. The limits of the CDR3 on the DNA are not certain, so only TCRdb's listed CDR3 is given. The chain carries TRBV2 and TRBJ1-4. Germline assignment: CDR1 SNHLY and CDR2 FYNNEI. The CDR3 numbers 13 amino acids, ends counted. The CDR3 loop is CASLGRLNEKLLI.

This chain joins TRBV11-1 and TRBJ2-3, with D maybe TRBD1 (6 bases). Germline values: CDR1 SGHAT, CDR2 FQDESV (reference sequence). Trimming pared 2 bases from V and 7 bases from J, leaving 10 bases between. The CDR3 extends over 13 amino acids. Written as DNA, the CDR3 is TGTGCCAGCAGCTTAAGGGGGACAAATACGCAGTATTTT. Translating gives CASSLRGTNTQYF.

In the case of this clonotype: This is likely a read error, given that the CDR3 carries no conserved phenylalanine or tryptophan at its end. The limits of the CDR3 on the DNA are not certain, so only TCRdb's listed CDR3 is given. The CDR3 spells CASSLVPSEGSD. This chain joins TRBV7-9 and TRBJ2-2; the DNA was not compared with TRBD1, the D call given in the table. The CDR3 sequence runs 12 residues, both termini included. Germline V CDR1 and CDR2: SEHNR, FQNEAQ (reference sequence).

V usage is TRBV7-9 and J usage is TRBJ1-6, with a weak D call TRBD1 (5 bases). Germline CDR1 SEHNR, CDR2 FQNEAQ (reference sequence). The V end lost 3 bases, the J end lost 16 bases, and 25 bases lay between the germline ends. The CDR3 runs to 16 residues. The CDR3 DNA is TGTGCCAGCAGCTTTCAAAGCAGCGGGGGTAGCGATGAGCTCCACTTT. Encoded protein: CASSFQSSGGSDELHF.

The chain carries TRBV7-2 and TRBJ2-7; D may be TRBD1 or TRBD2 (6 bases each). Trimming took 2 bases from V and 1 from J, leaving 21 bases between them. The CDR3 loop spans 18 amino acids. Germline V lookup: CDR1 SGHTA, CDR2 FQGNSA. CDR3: CASSLHGGGTTQSYEQYV. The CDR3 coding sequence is TGTGCCAGCAGCTTACATGGAGGCGGGACAACCCAGTCCTACGAGCAGTACGTC.

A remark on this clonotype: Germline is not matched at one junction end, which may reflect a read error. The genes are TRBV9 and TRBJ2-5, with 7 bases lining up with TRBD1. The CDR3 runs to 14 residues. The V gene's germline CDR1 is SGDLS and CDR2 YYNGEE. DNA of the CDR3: TGTGCCAGCAGCGAAGGGGGACAGAGCACAGCTACGCACTTC. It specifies CASSEGGQSTATHF.

CDR3 sequence: CASSITSGRSADTQYF. CDR3 in DNA: TGTGCCAGTAGTATAACTAGCGGGAGAAGCGCAGATACGCAGTATTTT. The J gene is TRBJ2-3, the V gene TRBV19; 11 nucleotides agree with TRBD2. V dropped 2 bases and J dropped 4; count of bases not matched to a gene: 5. The CDR3 is 16 amino acids. Germline CDR1 LNHDA, CDR2 SQIVND (reference sequence).

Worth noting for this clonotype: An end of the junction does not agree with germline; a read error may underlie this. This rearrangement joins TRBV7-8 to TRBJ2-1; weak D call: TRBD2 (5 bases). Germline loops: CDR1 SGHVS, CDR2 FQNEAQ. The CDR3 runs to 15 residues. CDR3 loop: CASSLASGPYNEHFF. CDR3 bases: TGTGCCAGTAGCTTAGCGAGCGGACCCTACAATGAGCATTTCTTC.